Described below is a single T cell receptor (beta chain) sequence and its context. Its antigen is unknown. This entry is derived from a study of shared clonotypes between healthy human individuals. Across the study: Contributing individuals were two females and a few males aged 18 to 49.

The split of CD4+ cells yielded CD45RA+ naive and CD45RA-negative memory subsets. Each sorted subset replicate got 200 ng genomic DNA, 25,000 to 35,000 genomes. This table comes from immunoSEQ multiplex PCR, and its TCRdb copy is limited to in-frame clones, with some not included. The sample lists 1,400,000 or so clones; around 98.5% were seen once. This CDR3 comprises 11 residues. Germline-derived CDR1 and CDR2 are SQVTM and ANQGSEA. The V gene lost 6 bases and the J gene lost 4 bases, with 8 bases spanning the gap. General study findings and limits: Naive CD4 clonotypes were shared across a handful of donors at about 5.3%.

This receptor was identified in a man aged 30-40 years in good health. V gene TRBV29-1 combines with J gene TRBJ2-3; the D is unclear. Specimen: naive CD4+ T cells sorted from blood. Subset denoted: CD45RA+ positively selected. The CDR3 loop reads CSVALADTQYF. CDR3 coding DNA: TGCAGCGTGGCCTTGGCAGATACGCAGTATTTT.